This T cell receptor (beta chain) is from a study of T cell repertoires in cytomegalovirus infection. Study-wide context: CMV infection together with matching HLA type was indicated by public TCR beta signatures. Whole-study results and caveats: Adding up the frequency of public TCR beta families identified people who carried CMV plus the relevant HLA.

CDR1 is SNHLY, CDR2 FYNNEI, per germline. There are 15 residues in the CDR3. Unmatched junction bases numbered 6, after V lost 8 bases and J lost 0 bases. In this sample, this clonotype turned up a few times. Antigen: not known. One entry per CDR3 protein results from TCRdb running MiXCR on the reads. The sample yields fewer than 700,000 distinct CDR3 sequences, 24% seen once. This clonotype was sampled from a human donor in good health (CMV status not recorded). Some clones in this sample may be carry-over from other donors' samples. This chain joins TRBV2 and TRBJ2-2; 7 nucleotides line up with TRBD1. Sequencing was carried out using CD8+ T cells from PBMCs. This chain's CDR3 is CASLRQGANTGELFF. Here the CDR3 DNA reads TGTGCCAGCCTGCGACAGGGCGCGAACACCGGGGAGCTGTTTTTT.